A selection of T cell receptor beta chains follows, all from one sample in a study of T cells in Graves' hyperthyroidism and ophthalmopathy. MiXCR, applied by TCRdb to the multiplex PCR reads, yields one record per CDR3 protein. The sample has 250,000 to 400,000 distinct CDR3 sequences, roughly an eighth seen once. Sequencing was done on a sample of blood. The receptor set was obtained from a woman aged 40 to 55 with Graves' ophthalmopathy. Both conserved end residues are part of each CDR3. Each record gives: J gene, V gene, D gene, clone size, CDR3 protein, CDR3 DNA. A D gene is named only where the DNA matches it firmly. Rows give clone size only sometimes, using once, few, many, or a class for an expanded clone.

J: TRBJ2-5; V: TRBV12-3/TRBV12-4; D: TRBD2; size: many; CDR3: CASRKTSGGAGTQYF; DNA: TGTGCCAGCAGGAAGACTAGCGGGGGGGCCGGGACCCAGTACTTC
J: TRBJ2-7; V: TRBV3-1; D: .; size: .; CDR3: CASSQANREQYF; DNA: TGTGCCAGCAGCCAAGCGAACCGCGAGCAGTACTTC
J: TRBJ1-1; V: TRBV6-1; D: .; size: .; CDR3: CASYRTTLNTEAFF; DNA: TGTGCCAGCTATCGGACAACCCTGAACACTGAAGCTTTCTTT
J: TRBJ1-2; V: TRBV6-5; D: TRBD1; size: many; CDR3: CASSYRTGALGYAYTF; DNA: TGTGCCAGCAGTTACCGTACAGGGGCGCTCGGGTATGCCTACACCTTC
J: TRBJ1-1; V: TRBV6-1; D: TRBD1; size: many; CDR3: CASRRGQTNTEAFF; DNA: TGTGCCAGCAGGCGGGGACAGACCAACACTGAAGCTTTCTTT
J: TRBJ2-7; V: TRBV5-1; D: .; size: many; CDR3: CASSLGPSGGTYEQYF; DNA: TGCGCCAGCAGCTTGGGACCCTCAGGGGGGACCTACGAGCAGTACTTC
J: TRBJ2-1; V: TRBV6-2/TRBV6-3; D: .; size: many; CDR3: CASIDGGPYNEQFF; DNA: TGTGCCAGTATTGACGGAGGGCCCTACAATGAGCAGTTCTTC
J: TRBJ2-7; V: TRBV20-1; D: .; size: .; CDR3: CSAQGRESCEQYF; DNA: TGCAGTGCTCAGGGGAGGGAATCCTGCGAGCAGTACTTC
J: TRBJ2-2; V: TRBV2; D: .; size: many; CDR3: CASSRREDTGELFF; DNA: TGTGCCAGCAGTCGCAGGGAAGACACCGGGGAGCTGTTTTTT
J: TRBJ2-1; V: TRBV4-2; D: .; size: few; CDR3: CASSRDPGRGDEQFF; DNA: TGTGCCAGCAGCCGAGACCCGGGGCGCGGCGATGAGCAGTTCTTC
J: TRBJ2-1; V: TRBV29-1; D: .; size: .; CDR3: CSAARGEQFF; DNA: TGCAGCGCCGCGAGAGGTGAGCAGTTCTTC
J: TRBJ1-5; V: TRBV10-2; D: .; size: few; CDR3: CASSESDRFNQPQHF; DNA: TGCGCCAGCAGTGAGAGTGACAGGTTCAATCAGCCCCAGCATTTT
J: TRBJ2-1; V: TRBV6-1; D: .; size: many; CDR3: CASRSPGEAYNEQFF; DNA: TGTGCCAGCAGATCCCCAGGGGAGGCCTACAATGAGCAGTTCTTC
J: TRBJ2-3; V: TRBV5-1; D: .; size: .; CDR3: CASSDVRSTDTQYF; DNA: TGCGCCAGCAGCGACGTCAGAAGCACAGATACGCAGTATTTT
J: TRBJ2-3; V: TRBV28; D: .; size: many; CDR3: CASSTGQNWLDTDTQYF; DNA: TGTGCCAGCAGTACAGGACAAAACTGGCTCGACACAGATACGCAGTATTTT
J: TRBJ1-5; V: TRBV20-1; D: TRBD1; size: .; CDR3: CSAPGQGNQPQHF; DNA: TGCAGTGCCCCGGGACAGGGAAATCAGCCCCAGCATTTT
J: TRBJ1-4; V: TRBV6-1; D: TRBD1; size: many; CDR3: CASSPQRGTGWSSEKLFF; DNA: TGTGCCAGCAGTCCGCAACGGGGGACAGGGTGGAGTAGTGAAAAACTGTTTTTT
J: TRBJ2-2; V: TRBV12-3/TRBV12-4; D: .; size: many; CDR3: CASNSGPGELFF; DNA: TGTGCCAGCAACTCAGGGCCCGGGGAGCTGTTTTTT
J: TRBJ2-3; V: TRBV20-1; D: .; size: few; CDR3: CSARDGAGARGGTQYF; DNA: TGCAGTGCTAGAGATGGGGCGGGGGCACGGGGCGGTACGCAGTATTTT
J: TRBJ1-5; V: TRBV12-3/TRBV12-4; D: .; size: many; CDR3: CASSSTNTYNQPQHF; DNA: TGTGCCAGCAGCTCTACAAACACTTACAATCAGCCCCAGCATTTT
J: TRBJ1-6; V: TRBV20-1; D: .; size: .; CDR3: CSARDSVVRACNSPLHF; DNA: TGCAGTGCTAGAGACTCCGTGGTGAGGGCTTGTAATTCACCCCTCCACTTT
J: TRBJ2-7; V: TRBV10-3; D: .; size: .; CDR3: CAISGIGADEQYF; DNA: TGTGCCATCAGTGGAATAGGGGCTGACGAGCAGTACTTC
J: TRBJ1-5; V: TRBV19; D: TRBD1; size: many; CDR3: CASSINGRGDQPQHF; DNA: TGTGCCAGTAGTATAAACGGCAGGGGGGATCAGCCCCAGCATTTT
J: TRBJ1-2; V: TRBV6-5; D: TRBD1; size: many; CDR3: CASSYRGRDGYTF; DNA: TGTGCCAGCAGTTACAGGGGGCGCGATGGCTACACCTTC
J: TRBJ2-2; V: TRBV9; D: .; size: few; CDR3: CASSVRGAGELFF; DNA: TGTGCCAGCAGCGTCAGGGGAGCCGGGGAGCTGTTTTTT
J: TRBJ2-7; V: TRBV18; D: TRBD1; size: few; CDR3: CASSPRDSNYEQYF; DNA: TGTGCCAGCTCACCGAGGGACAGCAACTACGAGCAGTACTTC
J: TRBJ2-5; V: TRBV19; D: .; size: many; CDR3: CASSRWDQETQYF; DNA: TGTGCCAGTAGTAGGTGGGACCAAGAGACCCAGTACTTC
J: TRBJ1-1; V: TRBV20-1; D: .; size: many; CDR3: CSAWWLGTEAFF; DNA: TGCAGTGCTTGGTGGTTGGGGACTGAAGCTTTCTTT
J: TRBJ2-5; V: TRBV5-1; D: TRBD1; size: few; CDR3: CASSGNRGQKETQYF; DNA: TGCGCCAGCAGCGGCAACAGGGGGCAAAAAGAGACCCAGTACTTC
J: TRBJ2-2; V: TRBV9; D: TRBD1; size: few; CDR3: CASSDPRDRGHRELFF; DNA: TGTGCCAGCAGCGACCCCAGGGACAGGGGGCACCGGGAGCTGTTTTTT
J: TRBJ1-3; V: TRBV19; D: TRBD1; size: few; CDR3: CASSIPRTGGWDTIYF; DNA: TGTGCCAGTAGTATCCCCAGGACAGGAGGTTGGGACACCATATATTTT
J: TRBJ2-7; V: TRBV11-1; D: .; size: many; CDR3: CASSTDRWTVIYEQYF; DNA: TGTGCCAGCAGCACCGATAGATGGACCGTCATCTACGAGCAGTACTTC
J: TRBJ2-1; V: TRBV19; D: .; size: many; CDR3: CASSMGVGALKQFF; DNA: TGTGCCAGTAGTATGGGGGTTGGTGCCTTAAAGCAGTTCTTC
J: TRBJ2-7; V: TRBV19; D: TRBD1; size: few; CDR3: CASSRTGKLYEQYF; DNA: TGTGCCAGTAGTAGGACAGGGAAACTCTACGAGCAGTACTTC
J: TRBJ1-5; V: TRBV18; D: TRBD1; size: many; CDR3: CASSTTGDVSQPQHF; DNA: TGTGCCAGCTCAACAACAGGGGACGTAAGTCAGCCCCAGCATTTT
J: TRBJ2-5; V: TRBV5-6; D: .; size: many; CDR3: CASSGGHRQETQYF; DNA: TGTGCCAGCAGCGGCGGACACCGTCAAGAGACCCAGTACTTC
J: TRBJ2-2; V: TRBV2; D: .; size: many; CDR3: CASSEAGRGELFF; DNA: TGTGCCAGCAGTGAAGCGGGAAGAGGGGAGCTGTTTTTT
J: TRBJ2-2; V: TRBV6-6; D: .; size: few; CDR3: CASSYGRGFTGELFF; DNA: TGTGCCAGCAGTTACGGCAGGGGTTTCACCGGGGAGCTGTTTTTT
J: TRBJ1-1; V: TRBV6-2/TRBV6-3; D: .; size: many; CDR3: CASSYKAGGTEAFF; DNA: TGTGCCAGCAGTTATAAGGCAGGAGGGACTGAAGCTTTCTTT
J: TRBJ2-2; V: TRBV3-1; D: TRBD1; size: .; CDR3: CASATGGATGELFF; DNA: TGTGCCAGCGCGACAGGGGGTGCCACCGGGGAGCTGTTTTTT
J: TRBJ1-5; V: TRBV7-2; D: .; size: many; CDR3: CASSLSGRINQPQHF; DNA: TGTGCCAGCAGCTTGTCAGGACGGATCAATCAGCCCCAGCATTTT
J: TRBJ2-7; V: TRBV20-1; D: TRBD2; size: few; CDR3: CSARDPRTSGVKSYEQYF; DNA: TGCAGTGCTAGGGATCCAAGGACTAGCGGGGTAAAGTCCTACGAGCAGTACTTC
J: TRBJ2-2; V: TRBV3-1; D: TRBD2; size: .; CDR3: CASSRTSGGSAGELFF; DNA: TGTGCCAGCAGCCGGACTAGCGGGGGGTCTGCCGGGGAGCTGTTTTTT
J: TRBJ1-2; V: TRBV5-1; D: .; size: .; CDR3: CASSPTTGSYGYTF; DNA: TGCGCCAGCAGCCCGACGACAGGCTCCTATGGCTACACCTTC
J: TRBJ2-7; V: TRBV7-2; D: .; size: many; CDR3: CASSSAGKIGTYEQYF; DNA: TGTGCCAGCAGCTCCGCCGGGAAAATAGGAACCTACGAGCAGTACTTC
J: TRBJ1-3; V: TRBV4-1; D: .; size: .; CDR3: CASSQDAAGSSGNTIYF; DNA: TGCGCCAGCAGCCAAGATGCTGCGGGAAGCTCTGGAAACACCATATATTTT
J: TRBJ2-1; V: TRBV3-1; D: .; size: few; CDR3: CASSHSALRGDEQFF; DNA: TGTGCCAGCAGCCATTCGGCCTTACGAGGGGATGAGCAGTTCTTC